The rows below give T cell receptor beta chains drawn from one sample of a study of shared clonotypes between healthy human individuals. Data came from immunoSEQ multiplex PCR; TCRdb stores just in-frame clones and leaves some out. The table records almost 750,000 clones, just under 75% of them present only once. The source material was memory CD4+ T cells sorted from blood. All receptors derive from a woman younger than 45 in good health. CDR3s include the opening cysteine and the closing phenylalanine or tryptophan.

>TRBV7-2|TRBJ2-5
CASSPRGSFPQGEETQYF
>TRBV5-1|TRBJ1-2
CASSNTANYGYTF
>TRBV7-3|TRBJ1-2
CASSPAPDRRDGYTF
>TRBV5-3|TRBJ2-7
CARTPPHAGQLFSRPPYEQYF
>TRBV5-1|TRBJ1-5
CASSPSGTASNQPQHF
>TRBV27|TRBJ2-1
CASSPSGTSGINEQFF
>TRBV7-9|TRBJ2-7
CASMGDQGAYEQYF
>TRBV19|TRBJ2-1
CASSIMRGADEQFF
>TRBV28|TRBJ1-2
CASIQPGPQNYGYTF
>TRBV29-1|TRBJ1-4
CSVDGPGQGANEKLFF
>TRBV7-9|TRBJ2-7
CASSPGQGYEQYF
>TRBV9|TRBJ2-7
CASSVADGRAYEQYF
>TRBV5-4|TRBJ1-2
CASSPTPGNTNYGYTF
>TRBV7-8|TRBJ2-1
CASSTRQGPSNEQFF
>TRBV7-9|TRBJ2-5
CASSLSGTATQETQYF
>TRBV29-1|TRBJ2-7
CSPNGGGREQYF
>TRBV7-8|TRBJ2-2
CASSLSITGELFF
>TRBV10-3|TRBJ2-3
CAISVKGSLDTQYF
>TRBV19|TRBJ2-3
CASSIWGTDTQYF
>TRBV14|TRBJ2-2
CASSLGVNTGELFF
>TRBV7-2|TRBJ2-2
CASSLGGRGITGELFF
>TRBV13|TRBJ2-5
CASSLVSIETQYF
>TRBV2|TRBJ2-3
CASRAAEDTDTQYF
>TRBV15|TRBJ2-3
CATSRSRTSVTDTQYF
>TRBV18|TRBJ1-4
CASSPQTDFNEKLFF
>TRBV18|TRBJ2-1
CASSQDGYNEQFF
>TRBV18|TRBJ1-5
CASSPPDRIGGNQPQHF
>TRBV5-5|TRBJ2-7
CASSLGAGAGRYEQYF
>TRBV11-2|TRBJ2-1
CASNGGRAGNEQFF
>TRBV9|TRBJ2-7
CASSPRGRGEDEQYF
>TRBV11-2|TRBJ2-7
CASSLARLGEQYF
>TRBV6-5|TRBJ1-4
CASSTRTGFEKLFF
>TRBV5-4|TRBJ2-1
CASSLELMNEQFF
>TRBV21-1|TRBJ2-2
CASSRGQGGTGELFF
>TRBV27|TRBJ2-2
CASSFRGRDTGELFF
>TRBV5-4|TRBJ2-1
CASSFGTGGDEQFF
>TRBV21-1|TRBJ2-1
CASSNWPSVYNEQFF
>TRBV25-1|TRBJ2-7
CASSEGVSGSEQYF
>TRBV5-1|TRBJ2-3
CASSLGTENTGTQYF
>TRBV5-1|TRBJ2-1
CASSLDTGDYNEQFF
>TRBV6-5|TRBJ2-7
CASSYSAFALSGEQYF
>TRBV11-2|TRBJ1-2
CASSWTGEANYGYTF
>TRBV4-2|TRBJ2-1
CASSQPNLGLSSYNEQFF
>TRBV25-1|TRBJ1-2
CASSDFFRGYTF
>TRBV28|TRBJ1-3
CASSWTGGRGNTIYF
>TRBV7-9|TRBJ1-2
CASSLARTPKNYGYTF
>TRBV7-9|TRBJ2-3
CASSLSGDTQYF
>TRBV2|TRBJ2-6
CASSGQGLPSGANVLTF
>TRBV19|TRBJ1-5
CASSQTGGTNQPQHF
>TRBV11-2|TRBJ2-1
CASSNSRGANEQFF
>TRBV18|TRBJ1-1
CASSPLGQGTNTEAFF
>TRBV5-5|TRBJ2-1
CASGSLGNEQFF
>TRBV5-1|TRBJ2-6
CASSPVPSGANVLTF
>TRBV2|TRBJ2-3
CASSDFVLAGADTQYF